This TCR beta chain was captured by sequencing in a study of T cell repertoires in cytomegalovirus infection. Across the study: Newly reported HLA-C-restricted and thoroughly characterized HLA-B-restricted CMV epitopes were employed. Indications came from public TCR beta signatures; they pointed to CMV infection and to a matching HLA type.

A remark on this clonotype: Its antigen is still unknown.

Germline V CDR1 and CDR2: DFQATT, SNEGSKA (reference sequence). The V gene lost 0 bases and the J gene lost 1 base, with 7 bases spanning the gap. This CDR3 region has 14 residues. TCRdb itself ran the reads through MiXCR, one entry per CDR3 protein. The table lists approximately 600,000 distinct CDR3 sequences, over 35% of them singletons. Study-wide findings and caveats: Based on cumulative public TCR beta family frequency, carriers of CMV plus the relevant HLA were identified. The ex vivo response was dominated by HLA-C-restricted CMV-specific TCR beta clonotypes.

This chain uses TRBV20-1 with TRBJ1-3; D not resolved. The starting material was cultured PBMCs, obtained from culture after CMV antigen stimulation. The receptor was isolated from a human donor in good health (CMV status not recorded). Some clones in this sample may be carry-over from other donors' samples. CDR3 sequence reads: CSARDGESGNTIYF. CDR3 nucleotides: TGCAGTGCTAGAGACGGGGAATCTGGAAACACCATATATTTT.